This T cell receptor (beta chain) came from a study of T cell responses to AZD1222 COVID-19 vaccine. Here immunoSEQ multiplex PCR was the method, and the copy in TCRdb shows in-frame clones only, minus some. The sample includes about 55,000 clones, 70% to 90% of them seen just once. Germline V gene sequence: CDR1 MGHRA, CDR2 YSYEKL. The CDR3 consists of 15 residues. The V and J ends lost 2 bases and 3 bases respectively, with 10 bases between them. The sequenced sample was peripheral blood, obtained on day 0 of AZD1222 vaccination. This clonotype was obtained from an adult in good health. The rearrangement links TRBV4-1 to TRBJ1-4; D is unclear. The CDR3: CASSQSGRPNEKLFF. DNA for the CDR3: TGCGCCAGCAGCCAAAGTGGACGGCCTAATGAAAAACTGTTTTTT.